The rows below give T cell receptor beta chains drawn from one sample of a study of T cell repertoires in cytomegalovirus infection. These receptors have no identified antigens. One entry per CDR3 protein results from TCRdb running MiXCR on the reads. The repertoire holds about 470,000 distinct CDR3 sequences, with 40% to 50% as singletons. The input for sequencing was cultured PBMCs, taken from culture after CMV antigen stimulation. Receptors originate from a human donor in good health (CMV status not recorded). Some clones in this sample may be carry-over from other donors' samples. The CDR3 runs from the conserved cysteine through the conserved F or W. D genes are given only for firm matches. Not every row has a clone size; where given, it reads once, few, many or a size class.

d_gene: TRBD2
v_gene: TRBV7-2
j_gene: TRBJ2-7
len: 14
abundance: .
CDR3nt: TGTGCCAGCAGTCGGACTAGCGAGGTTCACGAGCAGTACTTC
CDR3aa: CASSRTSEVHEQYF

d_gene: .
v_gene: TRBV9
j_gene: TRBJ2-5
len: 14
abundance: .
CDR3nt: TGTGCCAGCAGCCCCGAGAGGTACCAAGAGACCCAGTACTTC
CDR3aa: CASSPERYQETQYF

d_gene: .
v_gene: TRBV25-1
j_gene: TRBJ1-4
len: 12
abundance: .
CDR3nt: TGTGCCAGCAAGTATGGTAATGAAAAACTGTTTTTT
CDR3aa: CASKYGNEKLFF

d_gene: .
v_gene: TRBV18
j_gene: TRBJ2-1
len: 16
abundance: .
CDR3nt: TGTGCCAGCTCACTCCTAGGGACGGGGAGCTACAATGAGCAGTTCTTC
CDR3aa: CASSLLGTGSYNEQFF

d_gene: TRBD1
v_gene: TRBV6-2/TRBV6-3
j_gene: TRBJ2-1
len: 16
abundance: .
CDR3nt: TGTGCCAGCAGCATACTGGGGACAGGGAGAAACAATGAGCAGTTCTTC
CDR3aa: CASSILGTGRNNEQFF

d_gene: .
v_gene: TRBV19
j_gene: TRBJ1-1
len: 13
abundance: .
CDR3nt: TGTGCCAGTATCGGACAGATGAACACTGAAGCTTTCTTT
CDR3aa: CASIGQMNTEAFF

d_gene: TRBD2
v_gene: TRBV6-5
j_gene: TRBJ2-1
len: 15
abundance: once
CDR3nt: TGTGCCAGCAAAGGTCTAGCGGGAAGTAGGAATGAGCAGTTCTTC
CDR3aa: CASKGLAGSRNEQFF

d_gene: TRBD2
v_gene: TRBV7-8
j_gene: TRBJ2-1
len: 17
abundance: few
CDR3nt: TGTGCCAGCAGCTTAGCGCGGGTAGCGGGAGGGCGGAATGAGCAGTTCTTC
CDR3aa: CASSLARVAGGRNEQFF

d_gene: .
v_gene: TRBV11-2
j_gene: TRBJ2-1
len: 14
abundance: few
CDR3nt: TGTGCCAGCAGCTTATACGCGGGATCCCCTGAGCAGTTCTTC
CDR3aa: CASSLYAGSPEQFF

d_gene: .
v_gene: TRBV6-2/TRBV6-3
j_gene: TRBJ2-1
len: 14
abundance: .
CDR3nt: TGTGCCAGCATTCGAGACGGCTTTTACAATGAGCAGTTCTTC
CDR3aa: CASIRDGFYNEQFF

d_gene: TRBD1
v_gene: TRBV6-5
j_gene: TRBJ1-2
len: 12
abundance: .
CDR3nt: TGTGCCAGCGGGACAGGGGAGCGAGGCTACACCTTC
CDR3aa: CASGTGERGYTF

d_gene: .
v_gene: TRBV19
j_gene: TRBJ2-1
len: 14
abundance: .
CDR3nt: TGTGCCAGTGGGGGGGGCGGATACTACAATGAGCAGTTCTTC
CDR3aa: CASGGGGYYNEQFF

d_gene: .
v_gene: TRBV19
j_gene: TRBJ2-3
len: 16
abundance: .
CDR3nt: TGTGCCAGTAGTGGGGCGGGTCATCCTAGCACAGATACGCAGTATTTT
CDR3aa: CASSGAGHPSTDTQYF

d_gene: .
v_gene: TRBV9
j_gene: TRBJ2-7
len: 13
abundance: .
CDR3nt: TGTGCCAGCAGCCCTGCTGGGGGCCACGAGCAGTACTTC
CDR3aa: CASSPAGGHEQYF

d_gene: TRBD2
v_gene: TRBV7-8
j_gene: TRBJ2-1
len: 19
abundance: .
CDR3nt: TGTGCCAGCAGCTTAGGGGGGGGGGTGCTCCGGGTCTCCTACAATGAGCAGTTCTTC
CDR3aa: CASSLGGGVLRVSYNEQFF

d_gene: .
v_gene: TRBV7-2
j_gene: TRBJ2-3
len: 14
abundance: .
CDR3nt: TGTGCCAGCAGCTGGGGGGTGCAGGCTCGAATCCAGTATTTT
CDR3aa: CASSWGVQARIQYF

d_gene: .
v_gene: TRBV7-8
j_gene: TRBJ2-7
len: 10
abundance: .
CDR3nt: TGTGCCAGCAGTGGCCAGGAGCAGTACTTC
CDR3aa: CASSGQEQYF

d_gene: TRBD1
v_gene: TRBV6-2/TRBV6-3
j_gene: TRBJ1-5
len: 17
abundance: .
CDR3nt: TGTGCCAGCAGCCGGGACAGGGGACTTACTAGCAATCAGCCCCAGCATTTT
CDR3aa: CASSRDRGLTSNQPQHF

d_gene: TRBD1
v_gene: TRBV7-2
j_gene: TRBJ1-4
len: 17
abundance: few
CDR3nt: TGTGCCAGCAGCTCCGAACTAACAGGGGTACTAGGTGAAAAACTGTTTTTT
CDR3aa: CASSSELTGVLGEKLFF

d_gene: TRBD2
v_gene: TRBV12-5
j_gene: TRBJ2-7
len: 14
abundance: few
CDR3nt: TGTGCTAGTGGAGGACTAGCGGGCTCCTACGAGCAGTACTTC
CDR3aa: CASGGLAGSYEQYF

d_gene: TRBD2
v_gene: TRBV7-2
j_gene: TRBJ2-7
len: 17
abundance: few
CDR3nt: TGTGCCAGCCGTAGGAGGGGAGGGACTAGCGCCTCCTACGAGCAGTACTTC
CDR3aa: CASRRRGGTSASYEQYF

d_gene: .
v_gene: TRBV19
j_gene: TRBJ2-1
len: 12
abundance: .
CDR3nt: TGTGCCAGTAGTTTTTCAAACAATGAGCAGTTCTTC
CDR3aa: CASSFSNNEQFF

d_gene: TRBD2
v_gene: TRBV27
j_gene: TRBJ2-1
len: 14
abundance: .
CDR3nt: TGTGCCAGCAGTTTTACCCGGGGGGGCAATGAGCAGTTCTTC
CDR3aa: CASSFTRGGNEQFF

d_gene: TRBD1
v_gene: TRBV2
j_gene: TRBJ2-1
len: 13
abundance: .
CDR3nt: TGTGCCAGCCCCGGGACAGGGATCAATGAGCAGTTCTTC
CDR3aa: CASPGTGINEQFF

d_gene: .
v_gene: TRBV20-1
j_gene: TRBJ2-2
len: 12
abundance: once
CDR3nt: TGCAGTGCTAGAGATGGCACCGGGGAGCTGTTTTTT
CDR3aa: CSARDGTGELFF

d_gene: .
v_gene: TRBV5-1
j_gene: TRBJ2-1
len: 14
abundance: .
CDR3nt: TGCGCCAGCAGGGGGGGACACCTATACAATGAGCAGTTCTTC
CDR3aa: CASRGGHLYNEQFF

d_gene: .
v_gene: TRBV5-5
j_gene: TRBJ2-5
len: 16
abundance: .
CDR3nt: TGTGCCAGCAGCTTGGCCTATGGTGATGGCGAAGAGACCCAGTACTTC
CDR3aa: CASSLAYGDGEETQYF

d_gene: .
v_gene: TRBV7-8
j_gene: TRBJ2-2
len: 15
abundance: many
CDR3nt: TGTGCCAGCAGCTTACAGCGGATAAACACCGGGGAGCTGTTTTTT
CDR3aa: CASSLQRINTGELFF

d_gene: .
v_gene: TRBV11-1
j_gene: TRBJ2-2
len: 19
abundance: .
CDR3nt: TGTGCCAGCAGCTTAGTTGGGGGACTGGGGATGATGAACACCGGGGAGCTGTTTTTT
CDR3aa: CASSLVGGLGMMNTGELFF

d_gene: TRBD1
v_gene: TRBV4-1
j_gene: TRBJ1-2
len: 12
abundance: .
CDR3nt: TGCGCCAGCAGCCAAACAGGGGGGAACCCTAACTTC
CDR3aa: CASSQTGGNPNF

d_gene: TRBD1
v_gene: TRBV5-4
j_gene: TRBJ2-5
len: 15
abundance: .
CDR3nt: TGTGCCAGCAGCTTGGAGGGACAGGTGGGAGAGACCCAGTACTTC
CDR3aa: CASSLEGQVGETQYF

d_gene: .
v_gene: TRBV7-2
j_gene: TRBJ2-7
len: 11
abundance: few
CDR3nt: TGTGCCAGCAGCTCCCCCATCGAGCAGTACTTC
CDR3aa: CASSSPIEQYF

d_gene: TRBD2
v_gene: TRBV6-2/TRBV6-3
j_gene: TRBJ2-3
len: 16
abundance: .
CDR3nt: TGTGCCAGCAGTTTCCCGACCGGGACTACCACAGATACGCAGTATTTT
CDR3aa: CASSFPTGTTTDTQYF

d_gene: TRBD1
v_gene: TRBV10-3
j_gene: TRBJ1-1
len: 14
abundance: few
CDR3nt: TGTGCCATCAGTCAACAGGGGGCTTTAACTGAAGCTTTCTTT
CDR3aa: CAISQQGALTEAFF

d_gene: .
v_gene: TRBV6-1
j_gene: TRBJ1-3
len: 18
abundance: .
CDR3nt: TGTGCCAGCAGTGACCTGGGATGGATGGCGCCCCATGGAAACACCATATATTTT
CDR3aa: CASSDLGWMAPHGNTIYF

d_gene: .
v_gene: TRBV4-1
j_gene: TRBJ1-5
len: 15
abundance: .
CDR3nt: TGCGCCAGCAGCCAACCGGGGGGGGGGAGTCAGCCCCAGCATTTT
CDR3aa: CASSQPGGGSQPQHF

d_gene: .
v_gene: TRBV7-9
j_gene: TRBJ1-2
len: 17
abundance: few
CDR3nt: TGTGCCAGCAGCAGAAATAGAAACAGAGGCCCTAACTATGGCTACACCTTC
CDR3aa: CASSRNRNRGPNYGYTF

d_gene: .
v_gene: TRBV7-9
j_gene: TRBJ2-1
len: 12
abundance: .
CDR3nt: TGCGCCAGCAGCTTGGTTATCAATGAGCAGTTCTTC
CDR3aa: CASSLVINEQFF

d_gene: TRBD2
v_gene: TRBV5-1
j_gene: TRBJ2-1
len: 15
abundance: .
CDR3nt: TGCGCCAGCAGCTTCCTAGCGGGGGCCCAGAATGAGCAGTTCTTC
CDR3aa: CASSFLAGAQNEQFF

d_gene: .
v_gene: TRBV4-1
j_gene: TRBJ1-4
len: 15
abundance: .
CDR3nt: TGCGCCAGTCGCTCCGAGCCCATAGAGGGGGAAAAACTGTTTTTT
CDR3aa: CASRSEPIEGEKLFF

d_gene: .
v_gene: TRBV19
j_gene: TRBJ1-2
len: 15
abundance: .
CDR3nt: TGTGCCAGTAGTATAGATCCACCTCGAGGTGCCGGCTACACCTTC
CDR3aa: CASSIDPPRGAGYTF

d_gene: TRBD1
v_gene: TRBV12-3/TRBV12-4
j_gene: TRBJ1-4
len: 15
abundance: once
CDR3nt: TGTGCCAGCAGCCCCCGGACAGGGGTGGATGAAAAACTGTTTTTT
CDR3aa: CASSPRTGVDEKLFF

d_gene: .
v_gene: TRBV5-6
j_gene: TRBJ2-2
len: 14
abundance: few
CDR3nt: TGTGCCAGCAGCCGCCCGACTGCCACCGGGGAGCTGTTTTTT
CDR3aa: CASSRPTATGELFF

d_gene: TRBD1
v_gene: TRBV4-1
j_gene: TRBJ2-5
len: 16
abundance: .
CDR3nt: TGCGCCAGCAGCCAACGGGACAGGGTGAGGCAAGAGACCCAGTACTTC
CDR3aa: CASSQRDRVRQETQYF

d_gene: .
v_gene: TRBV6-1
j_gene: TRBJ1-5
len: 14
abundance: few
CDR3nt: TGTGCCAGCAGTGAAGGGGGATATTCCCAGCCCCAGCATTTT
CDR3aa: CASSEGGYSQPQHF

d_gene: TRBD1
v_gene: TRBV19
j_gene: TRBJ1-4
len: 15
abundance: few
CDR3nt: TGTGCCAGTAGTCCGCAGGGGGCAACTAATGAAAAACTGTTTTTT
CDR3aa: CASSPQGATNEKLFF

d_gene: .
v_gene: TRBV7-2
j_gene: TRBJ1-1
len: 15
abundance: few
CDR3nt: TGTGCCAGCAGCTTAGCGCCGGCCATGAACACTGAAGCTTTCTTT
CDR3aa: CASSLAPAMNTEAFF

d_gene: .
v_gene: TRBV20-1
j_gene: TRBJ2-1
len: 17
abundance: few
CDR3nt: TGCAGTGCTAGAATTCGTAGCGGTGCGGGCGGGTACAATGAGCAGTTCTTC
CDR3aa: CSARIRSGAGGYNEQFF

d_gene: .
v_gene: TRBV27
j_gene: TRBJ2-3
len: 16
abundance: .
CDR3nt: TGTGCCAGCAGTTTCCGCCAGGGTAATGCGGCAGATACGCAGTATTTT
CDR3aa: CASSFRQGNAADTQYF

d_gene: .
v_gene: TRBV6-5
j_gene: TRBJ2-2
len: 13
abundance: .
CDR3nt: TGTGCCAGCACCCCGACTTGGTCCGGGGAGCTGTTTTTT
CDR3aa: CASTPTWSGELFF

d_gene: TRBD2
v_gene: TRBV7-6
j_gene: TRBJ2-3
len: 17
abundance: .
CDR3nt: TGTGCCAGCAGCCTAGGGACTACCCGGACCGGCACAGATACGCAGTATTTT
CDR3aa: CASSLGTTRTGTDTQYF

d_gene: .
v_gene: TRBV2
j_gene: TRBJ2-5
len: 12
abundance: .
CDR3nt: TGTGCCAGCCTTAGGTACCAAGAGACCCAGTACTTC
CDR3aa: CASLRYQETQYF

d_gene: .
v_gene: TRBV7-2
j_gene: TRBJ2-3
len: 15
abundance: .
CDR3nt: TGTGCCAGCAGCCTAAATGGGCTGGGGGCTGATACGCAGTATTTT
CDR3aa: CASSLNGLGADTQYF

d_gene: .
v_gene: TRBV12-3/TRBV12-4
j_gene: TRBJ2-3
len: 16
abundance: few
CDR3nt: TGTGCCAGCAGACCCACCGGAGGGCGCGGCACAGATACGCAGTATTTT
CDR3aa: CASRPTGGRGTDTQYF

d_gene: .
v_gene: TRBV7-2
j_gene: TRBJ2-7
len: 13
abundance: many
CDR3nt: TGTGCCAGCAGCCTTCAGACCGTCTACGAGCAGTACTTC
CDR3aa: CASSLQTVYEQYF

d_gene: .
v_gene: TRBV7-9
j_gene: TRBJ1-4
len: 15
abundance: .
CDR3nt: TGTGCCAGCAGCATAATGGGAGCAACTAATGAAAAACTGTTTTTT
CDR3aa: CASSIMGATNEKLFF

d_gene: .
v_gene: TRBV27
j_gene: TRBJ2-5
len: 15
abundance: few
CDR3nt: TGTGCCAGCAGTATCCTCGGGGCCAGCGGGGAGACCCAGTACTTC
CDR3aa: CASSILGASGETQYF

d_gene: TRBD1
v_gene: TRBV11-2
j_gene: TRBJ2-7
len: 15
abundance: few
CDR3nt: TGTGCCAGCAGCTCCCCCCGACAGGGGGACTACGAGCAGTACTTC
CDR3aa: CASSSPRQGDYEQYF

d_gene: TRBD1
v_gene: TRBV5-4
j_gene: TRBJ1-2
len: 15
abundance: .
CDR3nt: TGTGCCAGCAGCTCGTCTACCGGGACAGCTCATGGCTACACCTTC
CDR3aa: CASSSSTGTAHGYTF